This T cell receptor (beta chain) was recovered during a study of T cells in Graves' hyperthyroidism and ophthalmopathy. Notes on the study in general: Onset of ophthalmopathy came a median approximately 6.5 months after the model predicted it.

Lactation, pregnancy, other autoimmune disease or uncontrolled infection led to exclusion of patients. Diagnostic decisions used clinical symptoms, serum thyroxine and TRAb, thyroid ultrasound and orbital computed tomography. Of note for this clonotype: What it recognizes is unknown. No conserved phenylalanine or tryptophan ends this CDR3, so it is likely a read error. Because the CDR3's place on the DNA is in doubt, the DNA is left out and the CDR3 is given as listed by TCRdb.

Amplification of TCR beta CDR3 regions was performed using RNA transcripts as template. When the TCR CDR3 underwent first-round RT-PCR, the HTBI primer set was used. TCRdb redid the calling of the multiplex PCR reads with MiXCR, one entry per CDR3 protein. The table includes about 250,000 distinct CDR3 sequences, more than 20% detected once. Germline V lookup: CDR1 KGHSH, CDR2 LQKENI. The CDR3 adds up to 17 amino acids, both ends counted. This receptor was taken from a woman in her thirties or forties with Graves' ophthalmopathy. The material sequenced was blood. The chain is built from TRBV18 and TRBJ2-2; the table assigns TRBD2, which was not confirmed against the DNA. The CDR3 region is CASSPPPPRDSHRGAVS.